This entry features one T cell receptor beta chain sequence. The data stem from a study of blood T cell repertoires in COVID-19. Across the study: Spain, Italy and the United States supplied samples that represented acute and convalescent COVID-19. T cells, B-cell-depleted T cells, or PBMCs provided the cDNA or gDNA that served as material.

Seattle-derived patients entered the study during active infection and were followed longitudinally. Germline V gene lookup returns CDR1 MNHEY and CDR2 SVGAGI. The ends were cut back, 6 bases at V and 4 bases at J, with 15 bases in the middle. This CDR3 is 15 amino acids long. Authors' processing steps: Reference gene primer amplification gave nucleated cell count estimates. Some clones are missing from TCRdb's copy, which holds only in-frame ones; the method was immunoSEQ multiplex PCR. V and J calls plus clone size are reproduced from that table; the DNA served to infer D and trimming. The sample has under 200,000 clones; under 90% are singletons.

V usage is TRBV6-5 and J usage is TRBJ2-2, with D possibly matching TRBD2 (6 bases). This clonotype was sampled from a woman in her seventies with COVID-19, enrolled during active disease. Sequences were obtained from peripheral blood. The CDR3 DNA reads TGTGCCAGCAGGGAGGGACGGCTAAGCACCGGGGAGCTGTTTTTT. It specifies CASREGRLSTGELFF.